This T cell receptor (beta chain) emerged from a study of T cell changes during pregnancy in multiple sclerosis. Judged by abundance, this clone is medium-sized. The length of the CDR3 is 16 residues. Germline V gene data show CDR1 as SGHDN and CDR2 as FVKESK. V was clipped by 1 base and J by 6 bases; unmatched bases: 9. TCRdb's copy holds only in-frame clones and misses some; the assay was immunoSEQ multiplex PCR. The profile shows 15,000 to 25,000 clones, more than 80% of them singletons. The chain has TRBV14 and TRBJ2-3, with 8 nucleotides matching TRBD2. The TCR sequence derives from a female donor in good health, enrolled as a control in a pregnancy study. The sequenced sample was CD8+ T cells from peripheral blood mononuclear cells, obtained in the third trimester of pregnancy. The CDR3 spells CASSQANAGGPDTQYF. The CDR3 bases are TGTGCCAGCAGCCAAGCGAATGCGGGGGGCCCGGATACGCAGTATTTT.